This T cell receptor (beta chain) was sequenced for a study of kidney transplant recipient with SARS-CoV-2 infection. This clonotype was recorded many times. MiXCR, applied by TCRdb to the reads, yields one record per CDR3 protein. The table has about 240,000 distinct CDR3 sequences, about 30% seen once. The TCR was taken from a male patient in his thirties who had COVID-19 and was a kidney transplant recipient. A share of the T cells may be of graft donor origin. The sample consisted of a blood sample, taken at baseline and around day 120 from a kidney transplant recipient.

The CDR3 reads CASREFGAMNTGELFF. The CDR3, as DNA: TGTGCCAGCAGGGAATTTGGGGCTATGAACACCGGGGAGCTGTTTTTT. The chain employs TRBV27 and TRBJ2-2, with D possibly being TRBD1 (5 bases). Germline CDR1 reads MNHEY; CDR2 reads SMNVEV (reference sequence). Trimming shortened V by 6 bases and J by 1 base, and 15 bases separated the two germline ends. The CDR3 has 16 amino acids.